This paragraph covers one T cell receptor (beta chain) sequence. What it binds is unknown. This record comes from a study of early T cells in non-severe SARS-CoV-2 infection. About the study: Chains were not paired, and sequencing was done on bulk RNA from unsorted whole blood. Study results and limitations: Matches to VDJdb favored anti-spike CD8 responses and missed private and CD4 specificities.

The CDR3 loop spans 13 amino acids. In germline, CDR1 is DFQATT, CDR2 SNEGSKA (reference sequence). J gave up 2 bases and V 3 bases, and 3 bases lay outside the gene matches. Individual cDNA molecules carried attached unique molecular identifiers. In TCRdb, the 5' RACE reads were re-called with MiXCR into one record per CDR3 protein. The table records some 83,000 distinct CDR3 sequences, roughly 10% of them present only once. The V and J genes are TRBV20-1 and TRBJ1-1, with TRBD1 identical over 7 bases. The receptor comes from an adult who was a healthcare worker with PCR-confirmed SARS-CoV-2 infection or an uninfected control (not recorded which). The sample here was whole blood, taken at baseline. The DNA of the CDR3 is TGCAGTGCTAGTGGGACAGCCAACACTGAAGCTTTCTTT. Its protein product is CSASGTANTEAFF.